Described below is a single T cell receptor (beta chain) sequence and its context. Its specificity is not known. Regarding time point: 2015-2016 season, pre-vaccination. The data originate from a study of follicular helper T cells after annual influenza vaccination. Study results and caveats: Change in circulating plasmablasts correlated with ICOS+CD38+ cTfh clonality change.

The CDR3 consists of 14 residues. The trim removed 6 bases at V and 4 bases at J, leaving 5 bases unmatched. Germline CDR1 SNHLY, CDR2 FYNNEI. Only in-frame clones appear in the TCRdb table, and some are missing; sequencing was by immunoSEQ multiplex PCR. Counted here are about 10,000 clones, over 70% occurring once; the ten biggest clones make up 3.6%. The sequence was obtained from an adult who received the influenza vaccine. This specimen was CXCR5+ CD38- circulating T follicular helper cells from blood, taken on the day of influenza vaccination. Subset indicated: circulating Tfh, non-naive CD4+CXCR5+PD-1+ (ICOS+CD38+ or ICOS-CD38-). This chain links TRBV2 with TRBJ1-5; 8 bases align to TRBD1. Here the CDR3 reads CASRTTGGNQPQHF. The CDR3 nucleotides read TGTGCCAGCAGGACTACAGGGGGTAATCAGCCCCAGCATTTT.